The source of this TCR beta chain is a study of identical twins. Germline V gene lookup returns CDR1 SQVTM and CDR2 ANQGSEA. Trimming shortened V by 7 bases and J by 4 bases, and 16 bases separated the two germline ends. CDR3 length: 13 amino acids. The donor group consisted entirely of healthy Caucasians. This clonotype showed up just a few times. Antigen unknown. Unique molecular identifiers were present on cDNA, and template switching added a universal primer site. TCRdb reprocessed the 5' RACE reads with MiXCR, giving one entry per CDR3 protein. The data hold more than 200,000 distinct CDR3 sequences, with around 15% observed a single time. Study results and caveats: Out-of-frame alpha sequences common to twins exhibited an excess of low generation probability. A cross-sectional statistical analysis, not follow-up of the same donors, supported the conclusions.

This receptor was taken from a woman under 30 in good health. The sequenced sample consisted of memory (CD45RO+) T cells sorted from blood. The chain recombines TRBV29-1 with TRBJ1-2; tentatively, D is TRBD1 (6 bases). The CDR3 bases are TGCAGCGCCTTAACAGGGAACGCCTATGGCTACACCTTC. Residues: CSALTGNAYGYTF.